This entry describes one T cell receptor beta chain. Its antigen target is currently unknown. Per-base qualities were not stored, and no clone one base away is much larger. The library was generated by the immunoSEQ multiplex PCR assay. TCRdb took this table from immuneACCESS and kept in-frame rearrangements with V and J called. Such tables lack part of the clones; where checked against another copy, unresolved V genes explain under half of the gap, and the rest is unexplained. The sample records over 25,000 clones, roughly nine tenths of which are singletons. The top ten hold 3.5% to 5% of the sample. The data are from a study of T cell changes during pregnancy in multiple sclerosis (dated by TCRdb to the late 2010s). Turning to the overall study: The study examined how the T cell repertoire changed over the course of pregnancy in women with multiple sclerosis.

The germline V end is reduced by 5 bases and the J end by 10 bases; junction bases left unmatched: 17. The cysteine opens and the phenylalanine closes a CDR3 of 18 amino acids. The sequence is cut down to CDR3 DNA, 54 bases in frame from base 1. CDR1 and CDR2 were assigned from the germline V gene (reference sequence) as SEHNR and FQNEAQ. Rearrangement joined TRBV7-9 to TRBJ1-4, and 12 junction bases match TRBD1. The TCR originated in a female donor in good health, enrolled as a control in a pregnancy study. The material sequenced was CD8+ T cells from peripheral blood mononuclear cells, taken in the second trimester of pregnancy. The sequence in DNA is TGTGCCAGCAGCGGGGGACAGGGGGCGGAGAGCGGCCAGGGAAAACTGTTTTTT. Translated, this gives CASSGGQGAESGQGKLFF.